The rows below give T cell receptor beta chains drawn from one sample of a study of cytomegalovirus exposure and HLA in healthy donors. Sequencing was performed with immunoSEQ multiplex PCR; in TCRdb, only in-frame clones are kept and a portion is missing. The table records 150,000 or so clones, approximately 88% of them present only once. Specimen: PBMCs. The source of these receptors is a boy under 10 years old in good health and CMV-seronegative. The CDR3 runs from the conserved cysteine through the conserved F or W. D genes are given only for firm matches. Expanded clones are given a class, and other clones once, few, many or no size at all.

clone_size: few
d_call: NA
j_call: TRBJ1-2
v_call: TRBV28
cdr3_nt: TGTGCCAGCAGTTCCCCGGCGGATGCTAACTATGGCTACACCTTC
cdr3_aa: CASSSPADANYGYTF

clone_size: NA
d_call: NA
j_call: TRBJ2-2
v_call: TRBV2
cdr3_nt: TGTGCCAGCAGTGTGGGGGCAGGGGCGGACACCGGGGAGCTGTTTTTT
cdr3_aa: CASSVGAGADTGELFF

clone_size: NA
d_call: TRBD2
j_call: TRBJ2-2
v_call: TRBV11-2
cdr3_nt: TGTGCCAGCAGCCTATACAGTACTAGCGAGAACACCGGGGAGCTGTTTTTT
cdr3_aa: CASSLYSTSENTGELFF

clone_size: NA
d_call: TRBD2
j_call: TRBJ2-5
v_call: TRBV14
cdr3_nt: TGTGCCAGCAGCCAAAAGTATCGGGGGAGGGGTTTCCAAGAGACCCAGTACTTC
cdr3_aa: CASSQKYRGRGFQETQYF

clone_size: NA
d_call: TRBD1
j_call: TRBJ2-5
v_call: TRBV5-1
cdr3_nt: TGCGCCAGCAGCATACGGACAGGGGTCGAGACCCAGTACTTC
cdr3_aa: CASSIRTGVETQYF

clone_size: NA
d_call: TRBD2
j_call: TRBJ2-3
v_call: TRBV6-6
cdr3_nt: TGTGCCAGCAGTTCCGCGGGAGTGGGGACAGATACGCAGTATTTT
cdr3_aa: CASSSAGVGTDTQYF

clone_size: NA
d_call: NA
j_call: TRBJ2-7
v_call: TRBV7-2
cdr3_nt: TGTGCCAGCAGCTCCGGGAGAATGGGGTACGAGCAGTACTTC
cdr3_aa: CASSSGRMGYEQYF

clone_size: NA
d_call: TRBD2
j_call: TRBJ2-2
v_call: TRBV5-1
cdr3_nt: TGCGCCAGCAGCTTGGGACTAGCGATAACCGGGGAGCTGTTTTTT
cdr3_aa: CASSLGLAITGELFF

clone_size: NA
d_call: NA
j_call: TRBJ1-2
v_call: TRBV2
cdr3_nt: TGTGCCAGCACCCAACAACCTTTCTATGGCTACACCTTC
cdr3_aa: CASTQQPFYGYTF

clone_size: NA
d_call: NA
j_call: TRBJ1-3
v_call: TRBV19
cdr3_nt: TGTGCCAGTAGCGGGGGAGCCGGACGGAGCTCTGGAAACACCATATATTTT
cdr3_aa: CASSGGAGRSSGNTIYF

clone_size: NA
d_call: TRBD2
j_call: TRBJ2-1
v_call: TRBV30
cdr3_nt: TGTGCCTGGACCGTGGGATCTAGCGGGTTCAATGAGCAGTTCTTC
cdr3_aa: CAWTVGSSGFNEQFF

clone_size: NA
d_call: NA
j_call: TRBJ1-2
v_call: TRBV6-1
cdr3_nt: TGTGCCAGCAGTGATACTGGGGAGGCCAACTATGGCTACACCTTC
cdr3_aa: CASSDTGEANYGYTF

clone_size: NA
d_call: NA
j_call: TRBJ1-3
v_call: TRBV21-1
cdr3_nt: TGTGCCAGCAGCAAAGGGAAAACAGGACCAGGAAACACCATATATTTT
cdr3_aa: CASSKGKTGPGNTIYF

clone_size: NA
d_call: TRBD2
j_call: TRBJ2-5
v_call: TRBV7-2
cdr3_nt: TGTGCCAGCACCGCAGAGACTAGCCCAGAGACCCAGTACTTC
cdr3_aa: CASTAETSPETQYF

clone_size: NA
d_call: NA
j_call: TRBJ2-5
v_call: TRBV5-6
cdr3_nt: TGTGCCAGCAGCTTGGCCGCCGGCCTAGGTCAAGAGACCCAGTACTTC
cdr3_aa: CASSLAAGLGQETQYF

clone_size: NA
d_call: NA
j_call: TRBJ1-1
v_call: TRBV7-9
cdr3_nt: TGTGCCAGCAGCTTATTCACAGCGAACACTGAAGCTTTCTTT
cdr3_aa: CASSLFTANTEAFF

clone_size: NA
d_call: TRBD1
j_call: TRBJ2-7
v_call: TRBV7-9
cdr3_nt: TGTGCCAGCAGCACGGGACAGTCCTACGAGCAGTACTTC
cdr3_aa: CASSTGQSYEQYF